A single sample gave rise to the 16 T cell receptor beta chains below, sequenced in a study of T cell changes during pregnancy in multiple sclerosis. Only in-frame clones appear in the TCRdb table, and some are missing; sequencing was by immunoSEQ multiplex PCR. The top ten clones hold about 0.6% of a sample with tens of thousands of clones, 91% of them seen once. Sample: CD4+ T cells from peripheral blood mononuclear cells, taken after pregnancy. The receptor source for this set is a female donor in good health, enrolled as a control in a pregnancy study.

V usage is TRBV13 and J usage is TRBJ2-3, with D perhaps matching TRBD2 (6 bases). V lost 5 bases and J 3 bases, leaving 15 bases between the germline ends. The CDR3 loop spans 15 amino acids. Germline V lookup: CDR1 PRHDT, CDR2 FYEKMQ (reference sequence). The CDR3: CASSPRTILTDTQYF. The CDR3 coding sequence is TGTGCCAGCAGCCCCCGGACTATCCTGACAGATACGCAGTATTTT.

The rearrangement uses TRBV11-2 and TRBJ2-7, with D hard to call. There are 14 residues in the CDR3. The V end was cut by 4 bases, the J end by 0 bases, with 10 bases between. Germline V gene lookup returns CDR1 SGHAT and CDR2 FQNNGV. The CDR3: CASSSSRISYEQYF. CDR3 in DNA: TGTGCCAGCAGCTCGAGCCGAATCTCCTACGAGCAGTACTTC.

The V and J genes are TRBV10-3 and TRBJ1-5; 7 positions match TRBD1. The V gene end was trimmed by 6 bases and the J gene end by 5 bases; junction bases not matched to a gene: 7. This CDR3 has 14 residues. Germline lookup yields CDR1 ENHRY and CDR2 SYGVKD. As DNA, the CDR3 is TGTGCCATCAGAACGACAGGGACCCATCAGCCCCAGCATTTT. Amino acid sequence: CAIRTTGTHQPQHF.

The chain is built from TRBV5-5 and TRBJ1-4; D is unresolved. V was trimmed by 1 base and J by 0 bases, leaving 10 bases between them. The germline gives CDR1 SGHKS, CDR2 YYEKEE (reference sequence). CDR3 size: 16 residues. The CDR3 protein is CASSLLGYATNEKLFF. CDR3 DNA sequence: TGTGCCAGCAGCTTGCTGGGCTATGCAACTAATGAAAAACTGTTTTTT.

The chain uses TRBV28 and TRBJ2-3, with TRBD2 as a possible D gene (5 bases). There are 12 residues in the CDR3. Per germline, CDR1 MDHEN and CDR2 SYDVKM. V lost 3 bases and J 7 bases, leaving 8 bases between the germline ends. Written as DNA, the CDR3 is TGTGCCAGCAGTTTTACTAGGAATACGCAGTATTTT. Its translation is CASSFTRNTQYF.

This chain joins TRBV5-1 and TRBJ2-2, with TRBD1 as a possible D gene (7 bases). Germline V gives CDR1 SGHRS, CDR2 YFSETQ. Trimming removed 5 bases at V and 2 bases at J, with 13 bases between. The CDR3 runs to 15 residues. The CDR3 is CASSAGQINTGELFF. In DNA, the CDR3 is TGCGCCAGCAGTGCGGGACAGATTAACACCGGGGAGCTGTTTTTT.

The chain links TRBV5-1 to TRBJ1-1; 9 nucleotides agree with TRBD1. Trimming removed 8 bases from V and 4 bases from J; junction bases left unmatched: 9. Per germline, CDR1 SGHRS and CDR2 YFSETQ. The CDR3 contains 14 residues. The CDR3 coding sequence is TGCGCCAGTAAGGGACAGGGTGTAATCACTGAAGCTTTCTTT. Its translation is CASKGQGVITEAFF.

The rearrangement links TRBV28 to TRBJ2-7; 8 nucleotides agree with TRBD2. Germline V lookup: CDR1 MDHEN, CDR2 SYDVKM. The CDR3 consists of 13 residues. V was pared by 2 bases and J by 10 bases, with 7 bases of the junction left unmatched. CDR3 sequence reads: CASSLGAGVKQYF. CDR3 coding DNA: TGTGCCAGCAGTTTAGGAGCGGGAGTAAAACAGTACTTC.

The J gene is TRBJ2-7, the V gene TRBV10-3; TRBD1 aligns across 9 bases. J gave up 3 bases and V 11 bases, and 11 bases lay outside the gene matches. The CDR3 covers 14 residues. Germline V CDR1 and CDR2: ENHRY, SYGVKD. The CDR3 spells CAAQQGAFGYEQYF. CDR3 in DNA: TGTGCCGCTCAACAGGGGGCCTTCGGCTACGAGCAGTACTTC.

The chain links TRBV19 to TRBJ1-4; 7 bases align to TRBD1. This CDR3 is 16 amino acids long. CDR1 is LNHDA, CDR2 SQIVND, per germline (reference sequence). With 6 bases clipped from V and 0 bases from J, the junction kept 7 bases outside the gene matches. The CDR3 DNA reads TGTGCCAGTAGCAGGGACAGCAGAGCAACTAATGAAAAACTGTTTTTT. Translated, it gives CASSRDSRATNEKLFF.

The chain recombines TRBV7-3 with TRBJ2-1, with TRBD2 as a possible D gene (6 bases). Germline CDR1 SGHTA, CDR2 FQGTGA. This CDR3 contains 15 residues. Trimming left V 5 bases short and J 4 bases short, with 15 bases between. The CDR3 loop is CASSRSGLEYNEQFF. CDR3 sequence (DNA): TGTGCCAGCAGCCGATCGGGACTGGAATACAATGAGCAGTTCTTC. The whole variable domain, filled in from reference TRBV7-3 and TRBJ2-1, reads GAGVSQTPSNKVTEKGKYVELRCDPISGHTALYWYRQSLGQGPEFLIYFQGTGAADDSGLPNDRFFAVRPEGSVSTLKIQRTERGDSAVYLCASSRSGLEYNEQFFGPGTRLTVL.

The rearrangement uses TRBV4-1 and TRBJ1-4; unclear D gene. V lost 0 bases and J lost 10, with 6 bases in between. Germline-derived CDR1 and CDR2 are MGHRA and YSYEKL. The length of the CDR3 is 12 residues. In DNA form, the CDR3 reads TGCGCCAGCAGCCAAGATTTGGCAAAACTGTTTTTT. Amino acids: CASSQDLAKLFF.

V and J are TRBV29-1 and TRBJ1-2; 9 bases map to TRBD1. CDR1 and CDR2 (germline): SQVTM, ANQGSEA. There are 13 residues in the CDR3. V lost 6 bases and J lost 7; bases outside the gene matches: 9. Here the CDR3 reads CSVGTQQGAGYTF. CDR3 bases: TGCAGCGTCGGGACACAACAGGGGGCTGGCTACACCTTC.

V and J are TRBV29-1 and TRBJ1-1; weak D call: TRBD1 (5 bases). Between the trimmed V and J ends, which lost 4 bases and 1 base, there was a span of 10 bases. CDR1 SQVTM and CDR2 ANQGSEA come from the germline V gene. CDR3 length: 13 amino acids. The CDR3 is CSVVKGQNTEAFF. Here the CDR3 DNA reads TGCAGCGTTGTGAAAGGACAGAACACTGAAGCTTTCTTT. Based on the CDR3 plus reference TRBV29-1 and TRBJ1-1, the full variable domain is SAVISQKPSRDICQRGTSLTIQCQVDSQVTMMFWYRQQPGQSLTLIATANQGSEATYESGFVIDKFPISRPNLTFSTLTVSNMSPEDSSIYLCSVVKGQNTEAFFGQGTRLTVV.

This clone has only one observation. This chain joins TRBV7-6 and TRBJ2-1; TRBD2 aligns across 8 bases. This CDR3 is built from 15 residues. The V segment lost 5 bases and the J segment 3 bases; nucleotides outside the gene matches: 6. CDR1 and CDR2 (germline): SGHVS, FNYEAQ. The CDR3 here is CASSPLADYYNEQFF. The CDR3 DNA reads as TGTGCCAGCAGCCCACTAGCGGACTACTACAATGAGCAGTTCTTC.

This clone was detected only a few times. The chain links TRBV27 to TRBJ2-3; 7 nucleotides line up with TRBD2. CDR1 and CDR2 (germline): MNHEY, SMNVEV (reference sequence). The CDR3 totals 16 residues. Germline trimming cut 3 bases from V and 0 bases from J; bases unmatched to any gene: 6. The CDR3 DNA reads TGTGCCAGCAGTTTCGGTGTGGGGGGGAGCACAGATACGCAGTATTTT. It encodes CASSFGVGGSTDTQYF.